This T cell receptor (beta chain) was documented in a study of OX40 agonist ivuxolimab in advanced cancers. The overall study: Allowance was made for prior anti-PD-1, anti-PD-L1 or anti-CTLA-4 therapy, and 40% to 45% had some. Two cutaneous melanoma patients and one hepatocellular carcinoma patient, three in all, had partial responses.

With respect to this clone: Its antigen is unknown.

V shed 4 bases, J shed 2 bases, and the junction held 6 bases outside the gene matches. CDR1 is SNHLY and CDR2 is FYNNEI in the germline V gene. CDR3 size: 15 residues. Repertoires were generated with immunoSEQ multiplex PCR, while TCRdb's copy carries only in-frame clones and drops some. The profile shows tens of thousands of clones, just over 85% of them singletons. Peripheral blood came from all dose cohorts at three timepoints. Study-level findings and limits: Some nonresponders additionally presented with little normalized T-cell clonal expansion.

The sample was CD4+ or CD8+ T cells sorted from blood, taken in a trial of the OX40 agonist ivuxolimab. The clonotype comes from an adult with an advanced solid tumor such as melanoma, head and neck, liver or kidney cancer. This chain connects TRBV2 to TRBJ1-2; 8 bases line up with TRBD1. In DNA form, the CDR3 reads TGTGCCAGCAGTGTCTTAGGACAGGGCAACTATGGCTACACCTTC. This gives the protein CASSVLGQGNYGYTF. The full variable domain, completed using reference TRBV2 and TRBJ1-2, is EPEVTQTPSHQVTQMGQEVILRCVPISNHLYFYWYRQILGQKVEFLVSFYNNEISEKSEIFDDQFSVERPDGSNFTLKIRSTKLEDSAMYFCASSVLGQGNYGYTFGSGTRLTVV.